A selection of T cell receptor beta chains follows, all from one sample in a study of shared clonotypes between healthy human individuals. Measured with immunoSEQ multiplex PCR; TCRdb has only the in-frame clones, and not every one. In the table there are about 2 million clones, 85% to 95% of which are singletons. The sample consisted of naive CD4+ T cells sorted from blood. These receptors were obtained from a man in his late teens or twenties in good health. CDR3s include the opening cysteine and the closing phenylalanine or tryptophan. Each record gives: clone size, CDR3 length, V gene, D gene, J gene, CDR3 protein, CDR3 DNA. The D gene is left open where the match is weak. Part of the rows lack a size; the others show once, few, many or a class for expanded clones.

>.|16|TRBV28|TRBD2|TRBJ2-7
CASSLGLAGGTYEQYF
TGTGCCAGCAGTTTAGGGTTAGCGGGGGGGACCTACGAGCAGTACTTC
>.|14|TRBV6-5|.|TRBJ2-7
CASSYAKQGGEQYF
TGTGCCAGCAGTTACGCGAAACAGGGAGGCGAGCAGTACTTC
>.|16|TRBV5-1|TRBD1|TRBJ2-7
CASSFPSGQGIYEQYF
TGCGCCAGCAGCTTTCCATCGGGACAGGGGATCTACGAGCAGTACTTC
>.|14|TRBV2|TRBD1|TRBJ1-2
CASRDRDRNYGYTF
TGTGCCAGCAGGGACCGGGACAGAAACTATGGCTACACCTTC
>.|15|TRBV4-3|TRBD1|TRBJ1-4
CASSRTGTEDEKLFF
TGCGCCAGCAGCCGCACCGGGACAGAGGATGAAAAACTGTTTTTT
>.|15|TRBV7-3|.|TRBJ2-3
CASSVLGRDTDTQYF
TGTGCCAGCAGCGTCTTAGGTAGGGACACAGATACGCAGTATTTT
>.|12|TRBV2|.|TRBJ2-3
CASGGQADTQYF
TGTGCCAGCGGGGGGCAGGCAGATACGCAGTATTTT
>.|15|TRBV6-5|.|TRBJ2-7
CASSRDLPPSYEQYF
TGTGCCAGCAGCCGAGACCTACCCCCCTCCTACGAGCAGTACTTC
>.|16|TRBV28|TRBD1|TRBJ2-7
CASSFVGQGQGYEQYF
TGTGCCAGCAGTTTCGTTGGACAGGGCCAAGGCTACGAGCAGTACTTC
>.|12|TRBV6-1|.|TRBJ2-1
CASAFLPNEQFF
TGTGCCAGCGCTTTCCTCCCTAATGAGCAGTTCTTC
>.|15|TRBV5-4|.|TRBJ2-7
CASSFGGDSTYEQYF
TGTGCCAGCAGCTTCGGCGGGGACTCGACATACGAGCAGTACTTC
>.|20|TRBV13|.|TRBJ2-7
CASSPPLEKGTFFGVHEQYF
TGTGCCAGCAGCCCTCCACTAGAGAAGGGAACCTTTTTCGGTGTCCACGAGCAGTACTTC
>.|15|TRBV9|.|TRBJ1-3
CASSAGHNSGNTIYF
TGTGCCAGCAGCGCGGGACATAACTCTGGAAACACCATATATTTT
>.|15|TRBV18|.|TRBJ2-7
CASSLLSVESYEQYF
TGTGCCAGCTCACTATTATCGGTAGAATCCTACGAGCAGTACTTC
>.|18|TRBV11-2|TRBD1|TRBJ2-2
CASSLANYGQGRTGELFF
TGTGCCAGCAGCTTAGCCAATTACGGACAGGGGAGGACCGGGGAGCTGTTTTTT
>.|14|TRBV5-1|.|TRBJ2-7
CASSSGQSSYEQYF
TGCGCCAGCAGTTCTGGACAGAGCTCCTACGAGCAGTACTTC
>.|13|TRBV2|.|TRBJ2-3
CASTMALADTQYF
TGTGCCAGCACGATGGCACTGGCAGATACGCAGTATTTT
>.|15|TRBV10-3|.|TRBJ1-3
CAISDSTASGNTIYF
TGTGCCATCAGTGATTCTACAGCCTCTGGAAACACCATATATTTT
>.|16|TRBV19|.|TRBJ1-2
CASSMSSDRNNYGYTF
TGTGCCAGTAGTATGTCGTCCGACAGAAATAACTATGGCTACACCTTC
>.|16|TRBV7-2|.|TRBJ2-7
CASSLALIWRDSEQYF
TGTGCCAGCAGCTTAGCTTTAATTTGGCGGGATAGCGAGCAGTACTTC
>.|14|TRBV6-5|.|TRBJ1-5
CASSYSGVRQPQHF
TGTGCCAGCAGTTACTCGGGGGTAAGGCAGCCCCAGCATTTT
>.|16|TRBV6-1|TRBD2|TRBJ2-3
CASSGSSGGASMTQYF
TGTGCCAGCAGTGGGTCTAGCGGGGGGGCGTCAATGACGCAGTATTTT
>.|15|TRBV5-1|.|TRBJ2-1
CASTGGTGLYNEQFF
TGCGCCAGCACGGGAGGGACAGGTCTCTACAATGAGCAGTTCTTC
>.|15|TRBV2|TRBD1|TRBJ1-5
CASRRDRGLNQPQHF
TGTGCCAGCAGACGGGACAGGGGACTCAATCAGCCCCAGCATTTT
>.|16|TRBV30|.|TRBJ2-3
CAWKPGPGGSTDTQYF
TGTGCCTGGAAGCCGGGACCCGGCGGAAGCACAGATACGCAGTATTTT
>.|15|TRBV18|.|TRBJ1-2
CASSLARTDNYGYTF
TGTGCCAGCTCACTAGCTCGGACGGACAACTATGGCTACACCTTC
>.|15|TRBV4-3|TRBD2|TRBJ2-2
CASSFLAGATGELFF
TGCGCCAGCAGCTTTTTAGCGGGAGCGACCGGGGAGCTGTTTTTT
>.|16|TRBV6-6|TRBD2|TRBJ2-3
CASSYPASGSTDTQYF
TGTGCCAGCAGTTATCCTGCTAGCGGGAGCACAGATACGCAGTATTTT
>.|14|TRBV6-1|TRBD2|TRBJ2-3
CASSDRGVIDTQYF
TGTGCCAGCAGTGATCGGGGGGTGATAGATACGCAGTATTTT
>.|18|TRBV2|TRBD2|TRBJ2-1
CASSEAGLAGVGGLEQFF
TGTGCCAGCAGTGAAGCGGGACTAGCGGGAGTCGGGGGCCTTGAGCAGTTCTTC
>once|16|TRBV18|TRBD1|TRBJ2-2
CASSPRTGGVTGELFF
TGTGCCAGCTCACCCCGGACAGGGGGGGTCACCGGGGAGCTGTTTTTT
>.|14|TRBV18|.|TRBJ2-7
CASSLGGGSYEQYF
TGTGCCAGCTCTCTGGGTGGCGGATCCTACGAGCAGTACTTC
>once|13|TRBV6-1|.|TRBJ2-1
CASSVRGRNEQFF
TGTGCCAGCAGTGTCAGGGGCAGGAATGAGCAGTTCTTC
>.|15|TRBV9|.|TRBJ1-6
CASSVVGGRNSPLHF
TGTGCCAGCAGCGTAGTCGGGGGTCGGAATTCACCCCTCCACTTT
>.|13|TRBV19|TRBD2|TRBJ2-3
CASALAGADTQYF
TGTGCCAGCGCACTAGCGGGAGCAGATACGCAGTATTTT
>.|17|TRBV9|TRBD1|TRBJ2-2
CASSDRITGANTGELFF
TGTGCCAGCAGCGATCGAATTACAGGGGCGAACACCGGGGAGCTGTTTTTT
>.|18|TRBV6-1|.|TRBJ2-6
CASSEEGRLRSGANVLTF
TGTGCCAGCAGTGAAGAAGGGCGTCTCAGGTCTGGGGCCAACGTCCTGACTTTC
>.|15|TRBV11-2|.|TRBJ1-2
CASSSYPDGDYGYTF
TGTGCCAGCAGCTCTTACCCCGACGGAGACTATGGCTACACCTTC
>.|15|TRBV28|.|TRBJ2-6
CASRTQGTGANVLTF
TGTGCCAGCAGGACTCAGGGAACTGGGGCCAACGTCCTGACTTTC
>.|16|TRBV30|.|TRBJ1-1
CAWSVGAALGEGEAFF
TGTGCCTGGAGTGTAGGGGCGGCTCTGGGGGAGGGTGAAGCTTTCTTT
>.|15|TRBV5-1|.|TRBJ2-3
CASSSPRLGPDTQYF
TGCGCCAGCAGCTCGCCTAGACTAGGCCCAGATACGCAGTATTTT
>.|12|TRBV25-1|.|TRBJ1-3
CASRQGAGTIYF
TGTGCCAGCAGACAGGGAGCCGGGACCATATATTTT
>.|14|TRBV5-4|.|TRBJ2-7
CASSSARGPYEQYF
TGTGCCAGCAGCTCGGCCCGGGGCCCCTACGAGCAGTACTTC
>.|15|TRBV10-1|TRBD2|TRBJ2-3
CASSDSLAGTDTQYF
TGCGCCAGCAGTGACAGCCTAGCGGGCACAGATACGCAGTATTTT
>.|15|TRBV13|.|TRBJ2-5
CASSLFHTGGETQYF
TGTGCCAGCAGCTTATTCCACACGGGTGGGGAGACCCAGTACTTC
>.|13|TRBV29-1|.|TRBJ2-5
CSVDSGRAETQYF
TGCAGCGTTGACTCAGGGAGAGCGGAGACCCAGTACTTC
>once|16|TRBV6-1|.|TRBJ2-6
CASSEGLYSGANVLTF
TGTGCCAGCAGTGAAGGCCTTTACTCTGGGGCCAACGTCCTGACTTTC
>.|12|TRBV18|TRBD1|TRBJ2-5
CASSPGQGPQYF
TGTGCCAGCTCACCAGGACAGGGCCCCCAGTACTTC
>.|12|TRBV25-1|.|TRBJ1-6
CASSVVNSPLHF
TGTGCCAGCAGTGTGGTTAATTCACCCCTCCACTTT
>.|13|TRBV27|.|TRBJ1-2
CASRSRAPYGYTF
TGTGCCAGCAGGTCCAGGGCCCCTTATGGCTACACCTTC
>.|13|TRBV30|TRBD1|TRBJ1-2
CAWIGTGGYGYTF
TGTGCCTGGATAGGGACAGGGGGCTATGGCTACACCTTC
>.|18|TRBV2|.|TRBJ1-1
CASSEGLGVDPFGTEAFF
TGTGCCAGCAGTGAGGGTCTAGGGGTCGATCCATTCGGGACTGAAGCTTTCTTT
>.|14|TRBV5-4|TRBD1|TRBJ2-7
CASSPLPGQDEQYF
TGTGCCAGCAGCCCCTTACCTGGACAGGACGAGCAGTACTTC
>once|15|TRBV6-5|TRBD1|TRBJ2-1
CASTHGDRAYNEQFF
TGTGCCAGCACCCATGGGGACAGGGCGTACAATGAGCAGTTCTTC
>.|14|TRBV2|TRBD1|TRBJ1-5
CASTETGGGGPQHF
TGTGCCAGCACCGAGACAGGGGGCGGAGGGCCCCAGCATTTT
>.|13|TRBV28|.|TRBJ2-7
CAGSAGLTYEQYF
TGTGCCGGCAGCGCAGGGCTTACCTACGAGCAGTACTTC
>.|13|TRBV28|.|TRBJ1-1
CASRDRLNTEAFF
TGTGCCAGCAGGGATAGGTTGAACACTGAAGCTTTCTTT
>once|15|TRBV7-9|TRBD1|TRBJ1-4
CASSLGDSGNEKLFF
TGTGCCAGCAGCTTAGGGGACAGTGGAAATGAAAAACTGTTTTTT